The rows below give T cell receptor beta chains drawn from one sample of a study of OX40 agonist ivuxolimab in advanced cancers. Method: immunoSEQ multiplex PCR; TCRdb's copy keeps in-frame clones and lacks some. The sample holds around 79,000 clones; roughly 86% are singletons and the top ten take approximately 0.7%. The starting material was CD4+ or CD8+ T cells sorted from blood, obtained in a trial of the OX40 agonist ivuxolimab. Receptor source: an adult with an advanced solid tumor such as melanoma, head and neck, liver or kidney cancer. Both conserved end residues are part of each CDR3. D genes are given only for firm matches. Clone size appears in some rows only: once, few, many, or a class for an expanded clone.

j_call: TRBJ1-1
v_call: TRBV9
d_call: -
clone_size: -
cdr3_nt: TGTGCCAGCAGCGTAGGCGTGGGGGGAGATGGGACTGAAGCTTTCTTT
cdr3_aa: CASSVGVGGDGTEAFF

j_call: TRBJ2-1
v_call: TRBV28
d_call: -
clone_size: -
cdr3_nt: TGTGCCAGCAGTTTGAGGGGGGTAACCTACAATGAGCAGTTCTTC
cdr3_aa: CASSLRGVTYNEQFF

j_call: TRBJ2-7
v_call: TRBV5-1
d_call: -
clone_size: -
cdr3_nt: TGCGCCAGCTCAGACAGTTACGAGCAGTACTTC
cdr3_aa: CASSDSYEQYF

j_call: TRBJ1-5
v_call: TRBV28
d_call: -
clone_size: -
cdr3_nt: TGTGCCACCCGGGCCGGTTTCAATCAGCCCCAGCATTTT
cdr3_aa: CATRAGFNQPQHF

j_call: TRBJ1-1
v_call: TRBV9
d_call: TRBD1
clone_size: -
cdr3_nt: TGTGCCAGCAGCGAGGGGGCGAAGATGAACACTGAAGCTTTCTTT
cdr3_aa: CASSEGAKMNTEAFF

j_call: TRBJ2-3
v_call: TRBV7-2
d_call: TRBD2
clone_size: -
cdr3_nt: TGTGCCAGCAGCATCGGGGGGACCCGGGGTACGCAGTATTTT
cdr3_aa: CASSIGGTRGTQYF

j_call: TRBJ1-2
v_call: TRBV6-6
d_call: -
clone_size: -
cdr3_nt: TGTGCCAGCAGTTATGCGGGGGCGTATGGCTACACCTTC
cdr3_aa: CASSYAGAYGYTF

j_call: TRBJ1-5
v_call: TRBV4-1
d_call: TRBD1
clone_size: -
cdr3_nt: TGCGCCAGCAGCCAAGAGCCCCAGGGGGTGTTTCAGCCCCAGCATTTT
cdr3_aa: CASSQEPQGVFQPQHF

j_call: TRBJ2-5
v_call: TRBV9
d_call: -
clone_size: -
cdr3_nt: TGTGCCAGCAGCGTAGGACAGGCCAATTCCGAGACCCAGTACTTC
cdr3_aa: CASSVGQANSETQYF

j_call: TRBJ2-1
v_call: TRBV6-5
d_call: -
clone_size: -
cdr3_nt: TGTGCCAGCTCGCGGGGGGACAGCTCCTACAATGAGCAGTTCTTC
cdr3_aa: CASSRGDSSYNEQFF

j_call: TRBJ1-5
v_call: TRBV19
d_call: TRBD1
clone_size: once
cdr3_nt: TGTGCCACCCCCGGGACAGATATGCGGCAGCCCCAGCATTTT
cdr3_aa: CATPGTDMRQPQHF

j_call: TRBJ2-1
v_call: TRBV30
d_call: TRBD2
clone_size: -
cdr3_nt: TGTGCCTGGACATCGACTAGCGGGAGGGCCTACAATGAGCAGTTCTTC
cdr3_aa: CAWTSTSGRAYNEQFF

j_call: TRBJ1-2
v_call: TRBV7-2
d_call: -
clone_size: few
cdr3_nt: TGTGCCAGCAGCTTAGAGGGGAACTATGGCTACACCTTC
cdr3_aa: CASSLEGNYGYTF

j_call: TRBJ1-5
v_call: TRBV6-6
d_call: -
clone_size: once
cdr3_nt: TGTGCCAGCAGTTCAGGACGCAATCAGCCCCAGCATTTT
cdr3_aa: CASSSGRNQPQHF

j_call: TRBJ2-2
v_call: TRBV6-5
d_call: -
clone_size: -
cdr3_nt: TGTGCCAGCAGTTTTGGTCAGGCTCGACCCCGCCGGGAGCTGTTTTTT
cdr3_aa: CASSFGQARPRRELFF

j_call: TRBJ2-7
v_call: TRBV5-5
d_call: -
clone_size: -
cdr3_nt: TGTGCCAGCAGGTTACAGGAGACCGAGCAGTACTTC
cdr3_aa: CASRLQETEQYF

j_call: TRBJ1-3
v_call: TRBV7-2
d_call: -
clone_size: -
cdr3_nt: TGTGCCAGCAGCCGGAACTCTGGAAACACCATATATTTT
cdr3_aa: CASSRNSGNTIYF

j_call: TRBJ1-4
v_call: TRBV5-1
d_call: -
clone_size: -
cdr3_nt: TGCGCCAGCAGCTTGTCGCAACCTTCTAATGAAAAACTGTTTTTT
cdr3_aa: CASSLSQPSNEKLFF

j_call: TRBJ1-5
v_call: TRBV7-8
d_call: -
clone_size: few
cdr3_nt: TGTGCCAGCAGCTTAGTGAGGGGTGCGCATCAGCCCCAGCATTTT
cdr3_aa: CASSLVRGAHQPQHF

j_call: TRBJ1-5
v_call: TRBV19
d_call: -
clone_size: -
cdr3_nt: TGTGCCAGTAGTATATACCCAGGGAATAAGGTTCAGCCCCAGCATTTT
cdr3_aa: CASSIYPGNKVQPQHF

j_call: TRBJ1-5
v_call: TRBV2
d_call: -
clone_size: -
cdr3_nt: TGTGCCAGCAGTGGTGGGTCAGTCATCAATCAGCCCCAGCATTTT
cdr3_aa: CASSGGSVINQPQHF

j_call: TRBJ2-1
v_call: TRBV5-1
d_call: -
clone_size: -
cdr3_nt: TGCGCCAGCAGTTTATTAGGAGCGACCTACAATGAGCAGTTCTTC
cdr3_aa: CASSLLGATYNEQFF

j_call: TRBJ1-1
v_call: TRBV4-3
d_call: TRBD1
clone_size: -
cdr3_nt: TGCGCCAGCAGCCCTAGGACAGGCGGGAACACTGAAGCTTTCTTT
cdr3_aa: CASSPRTGGNTEAFF

j_call: TRBJ1-3
v_call: TRBV19
d_call: -
clone_size: -
cdr3_nt: TGTGCCAGTAGTATGAACAGGGACCGCTCTGGAAACACCATATATTTT
cdr3_aa: CASSMNRDRSGNTIYF

j_call: TRBJ1-2
v_call: TRBV6-1
d_call: -
clone_size: -
cdr3_nt: TGTGCCAGCAGTGAACGCCATAAGGGCTCCCACACCTTC
cdr3_aa: CASSERHKGSHTF

j_call: TRBJ2-1
v_call: TRBV27
d_call: -
clone_size: -
cdr3_nt: TGTGCCAGGAATGTTCGGGACAAGTGCAATGAGCAGTTCTTC
cdr3_aa: CARNVRDKCNEQFF

j_call: TRBJ2-7
v_call: TRBV2
d_call: -
clone_size: once
cdr3_nt: TGTGCCAGCGAACGGGACGGTTCCTACGAGCAGTACTTC
cdr3_aa: CASERDGSYEQYF

j_call: TRBJ2-1
v_call: TRBV5-6
d_call: -
clone_size: -
cdr3_nt: TGTGCCAGCAGCTTGGTGGACAGAGAGAACAATGAGCAGTTCTTC
cdr3_aa: CASSLVDRENNEQFF

j_call: TRBJ1-1
v_call: TRBV29-1
d_call: -
clone_size: few
cdr3_nt: TGCAGCGTCATTTCCTTTACGGGTATCTCCCCTCTGAACACTGAAGCTTTCTTT
cdr3_aa: CSVISFTGISPLNTEAFF

j_call: TRBJ2-7
v_call: TRBV5-6
d_call: -
clone_size: -
cdr3_nt: TGTGCCAGCAGCTTGGCTTGGACAGCAGGGCCCTACGAGCAGTACTTC
cdr3_aa: CASSLAWTAGPYEQYF

j_call: TRBJ2-3
v_call: TRBV9
d_call: -
clone_size: -
cdr3_nt: TGTGCCAGCAGCGTAAATCCTTGGGGGGGCGGGTCAGATACGCAGTATTTT
cdr3_aa: CASSVNPWGGGSDTQYF

j_call: TRBJ2-5
v_call: TRBV21-1
d_call: -
clone_size: -
cdr3_nt: TGTGCCACCTGGGCCGCGGGGAAGGAGACCCAGTACTTC
cdr3_aa: CATWAAGKETQYF

j_call: TRBJ1-2
v_call: TRBV6-5
d_call: -
clone_size: -
cdr3_nt: TGTGCCAGCAGTTACACAGGTCCTCCCGGCTACACCTTC
cdr3_aa: CASSYTGPPGYTF

j_call: TRBJ2-1
v_call: TRBV10-3
d_call: -
clone_size: -
cdr3_nt: TGTGCCATCAGTGAGTCGGGGGGGCTTCCCTACAATGAGCAGTTCTTC
cdr3_aa: CAISESGGLPYNEQFF

j_call: TRBJ1-5
v_call: TRBV27
d_call: -
clone_size: once
cdr3_nt: TGTGCCAGCAGGTGGCGGTTCAATCAGCCCCAGCATTTT
cdr3_aa: CASRWRFNQPQHF

j_call: TRBJ1-5
v_call: TRBV6-1
d_call: -
clone_size: -
cdr3_nt: TGTGCCAGCAGTGAAATAGGGGGAGGCAATCAGCCCCAGCATTTT
cdr3_aa: CASSEIGGGNQPQHF

j_call: TRBJ2-5
v_call: TRBV7-9
d_call: -
clone_size: -
cdr3_nt: TGTGCCAGCAGCCCCAGGATCGGGGGAGGGGGCCGAGAGACCCAGTACTTC
cdr3_aa: CASSPRIGGGGRETQYF

j_call: TRBJ1-4
v_call: TRBV11-2
d_call: -
clone_size: -
cdr3_nt: TGTGCCAGCAGCGGAACAGGGTTGGAAAAACTGTTTTTT
cdr3_aa: CASSGTGLEKLFF

j_call: TRBJ1-4
v_call: TRBV7-8
d_call: -
clone_size: -
cdr3_nt: TGTGCCAGCAGCCTGGGATGGGAGGGGGAAAAACTGTTTTTT
cdr3_aa: CASSLGWEGEKLFF

j_call: TRBJ1-4
v_call: TRBV7-2
d_call: -
clone_size: -
cdr3_nt: TGTGCCAGCAGCCCAATGACAGTAATGAGGGGCACTAATGAAAAACTGTTTTTT
cdr3_aa: CASSPMTVMRGTNEKLFF

j_call: TRBJ2-7
v_call: TRBV6-1
d_call: TRBD2
clone_size: -
cdr3_nt: TGTGCCAGCGGCTTGGCTAGCGGGACAGACGAGCAGTACTTC
cdr3_aa: CASGLASGTDEQYF

j_call: TRBJ1-1
v_call: TRBV5-1
d_call: TRBD1
clone_size: -
cdr3_nt: TGCGCCAGCAGCTTAACGAGTTACAGGGGGCAAGGGACTGAAGCTTTCTTT
cdr3_aa: CASSLTSYRGQGTEAFF

j_call: TRBJ2-5
v_call: TRBV7-2
d_call: -
clone_size: -
cdr3_nt: TGTGCCAGCAGCCGGTTTAGGACAAACCAAGAGACCCAGTACTTC
cdr3_aa: CASSRFRTNQETQYF

j_call: TRBJ2-7
v_call: TRBV20-1
d_call: -
clone_size: -
cdr3_nt: TGCAGTGTTGGAATCGGGAGCGAGCAGTACTTC
cdr3_aa: CSVGIGSEQYF

j_call: TRBJ2-3
v_call: TRBV29-1
d_call: TRBD2
clone_size: -
cdr3_nt: TGCAGCGTTGAGGGGGGGGACACGCAGTATTTT
cdr3_aa: CSVEGGDTQYF